These T cell receptor beta chains were read from a single sample in a study of shared clonotypes between healthy human individuals. Clones were read by immunoSEQ multiplex PCR, and TCRdb kept only the in-frame ones, dropping some. Among over a million clones listed, approximately 98.5% were seen once. What was sequenced was naive CD4+ T cells sorted from blood. These receptors were taken from a man aged 25-40 years in good health. CDR3s include the opening cysteine and the closing phenylalanine or tryptophan. D genes are given only for firm matches. Not all rows give a size; the values are once, few, many and, for expanded clones, a class.

d_call j_call v_call clone_size cdr3_nt cdr3_aa
TRBD2 TRBJ2-1 TRBV5-1 . TGCGCCAGCAGCTCACTAGCGGGAGAGCTACGCAATGAGCAGTTCTTC CASSSLAGELRNEQFF
TRBD1 TRBJ2-1 TRBV18 . TGTGCCAGCCACGGGACAGGGGGGTGGAATGAGCAGTTCTTC CASHGTGGWNEQFF
TRBD2 TRBJ2-1 TRBV28 . TGTGCCAGCAACCCCGCGGGAGCCCTCTCCTACAATGAGCAGTTCTTC CASNPAGALSYNEQFF
TRBD1 TRBJ2-2 TRBV19 . TGTGCCGGTAGACAGGGAAACACCGGGGAGCTGTTTTTT CAGRQGNTGELFF
TRBD1 TRBJ2-1 TRBV7-2 . TGTGCCAGCAGTTTCGACAGGGGGGCCTACAATGAGCAGTTCTTC CASSFDRGAYNEQFF
. TRBJ2-1 TRBV2 . TGTGCCAGCAGTTCAGGGTTCGGTGAGCAGTTCTTC CASSSGFGEQFF
. TRBJ2-4 TRBV5-6 . TGTGCCAGCAGCTTGGCCGCTCGGGGGGCTATAGCCAAAAACATTCAGTACTTC CASSLAARGAIAKNIQYF
. TRBJ1-1 TRBV18 . TGTGCCAGCTCACCTTATATCGGGGGAGGGAACACTGAAGCTTTCTTT CASSPYIGGGNTEAFF
. TRBJ2-7 TRBV11-2 . TGTGCCAGCAGCTTTCCCATCGACTCGGACTACGAGCAGTACTTC CASSFPIDSDYEQYF
. TRBJ1-1 TRBV6-5 . TGTGCCAGCAGTTACAATCCCCCAGGAGTGACTGAAGCTTTCTTT CASSYNPPGVTEAFF
. TRBJ1-2 TRBV2 . TGTGCCAGCAGTGCTTTCACCGGATCGGGTGGCTACACCTTC CASSAFTGSGGYTF
. TRBJ2-1 TRBV5-1 . TGCGCCAGCAGCCTAACTACTACCTACAATGAGCAGTTCTTC CASSLTTTYNEQFF
TRBD1 TRBJ2-1 TRBV6-1 . TGTGCCAGCAGAGGACCGGGACAGCTTAGGGAGCAGTTCTTC CASRGPGQLREQFF
TRBD2 TRBJ2-3 TRBV2 once TGTGCCAGCAGTTATAGCGGGAGGGCCATCCCAGATACGCAGTATTTT CASSYSGRAIPDTQYF
. TRBJ2-7 TRBV11-1 . TGTGCCAGCAGCTTAGAATCCCGGGCGTACTACGAGCAGTACTTC CASSLESRAYYEQYF
TRBD1 TRBJ2-7 TRBV9 . TGTGCCAGCAGCGTAGAGGGGGCCAGTCCCTACGAGCAGTACTTC CASSVEGASPYEQYF
. TRBJ2-2 TRBV5-1 . TGCGCCAGCAGCTTGGCCTCGAACACCGGGGAGCTGTTTTTT CASSLASNTGELFF
. TRBJ1-2 TRBV23-1 . TGCGCCAGCATAAGGGCCAGGTCTAAAGGCTACACCTTC CASIRARSKGYTF
TRBD1 TRBJ2-3 TRBV13 . TGTGCCAGCAGCTACCGTTTTGGGACAGGGGACACAGATACGCAGTATTTT CASSYRFGTGDTDTQYF
. TRBJ1-1 TRBV9 once TGTGCCAGCAGCGTAGAACACAAGAACACTGAAGCTTTCTTT CASSVEHKNTEAFF
TRBD2 TRBJ2-7 TRBV9 . TGTGCCAGCAGCGTGGCGGGACTAGCCACTACCTACGAGCAGTACTTC CASSVAGLATTYEQYF
. TRBJ2-1 TRBV6-5 . TGTGCCAGCAGTCCGAGGGGGGGAGAGCAGTTCTTC CASSPRGGEQFF
. TRBJ2-1 TRBV4-2 . TGTGCCAGCAGCCAAGATTCAATAGTGAGCTCCTACAATGAGCAGTTCTTC CASSQDSIVSSYNEQFF
TRBD2 TRBJ2-7 TRBV7-2 . TGTGCCAGCAGCTCACTAGCGGGCCACTCCTACGAGCAGTACTTC CASSSLAGHSYEQYF
TRBD2 TRBJ2-3 TRBV29-1 . TGCAGCGTTGAGGGACTAGCGGGAGCCGCGATCAGCACAGATACGCAGTATTTT CSVEGLAGAAISTDTQYF
. TRBJ1-5 TRBV6-1 . TGTGCCAGCAGTGAAGGGACACCACCCCAGCCCCAGCATTTT CASSEGTPPQPQHF
TRBD2 TRBJ2-1 TRBV19 . TGTGCCAGCGAGCCCGGACTAGCGGGAGCCATCCCCTACAATGAGCAGTTCTTC CASEPGLAGAIPYNEQFF
. TRBJ2-4 TRBV5-8 . TGTGCCAGCAGCGTGGGAAGTTTGGCCATTCAGTACTTC CASSVGSLAIQYF
. TRBJ1-2 TRBV5-1 . TGCGCCAGCAGACTGACCGTCTGGCAGCCAAGCTATGGCTACACCTTC CASRLTVWQPSYGYTF
. TRBJ2-5 TRBV18 . TGTGCCAGCTCACCGCTGGTGGGAGAGACCCAGTACTTC CASSPLVGETQYF
. TRBJ2-2 TRBV7-3 . TGTGCCAGCAGCTTACTAGCGTCGAACACCGGGGAGCTGTTTTTT CASSLLASNTGELFF
. TRBJ1-1 TRBV19 . TGTGCCAGTAGTATAGAAGCCCGGAGGGACACTGAAGCTTTCTTT CASSIEARRDTEAFF
. TRBJ2-1 TRBV30 . TGTGCCTTTGGCGGTAGCTCCTACAATGAGCAGTTCTTC CAFGGSSYNEQFF
. TRBJ1-3 TRBV9 once TGTGCCAGCACCCTCGACAGAGCGGGCGGAAACACCATATATTTT CASTLDRAGGNTIYF
. TRBJ2-7 TRBV18 . TGTGCCAGCTCCCAATTAGTTCAGGGAAACTACGAGCAGTACTTC CASSQLVQGNYEQYF
. TRBJ2-2 TRBV5-5 once TGTGCCAGCAGCTTGTACCGGGCTGGAGGGTCCGGGGAGCTGTTTTTT CASSLYRAGGSGELFF
TRBD2 TRBJ2-7 TRBV5-1 . TGCGCCAGCAGCTTTCTAGCGGGAGGGCCCACGTACGAGCAGTACTTC CASSFLAGGPTYEQYF
. TRBJ1-5 TRBV18 . TGTGCCAGCTCACCCTCAGGGAATCAGCCCCAGCATTTT CASSPSGNQPQHF
TRBD2 TRBJ2-7 TRBV6-1 . TGTGCCAGCAATGAAAGACTAGCGGGAGCTTACGAGCAGTACTTC CASNERLAGAYEQYF
. TRBJ2-3 TRBV9 . TGTGCCAGCAGCGTAGCGGCACCCCCCACAGATACGCAGTATTTT CASSVAAPPTDTQYF
TRBD1 TRBJ2-7 TRBV30 . TGTGCCTGGACAATGGACAGGGGGTACGAGCAGTACTTC CAWTMDRGYEQYF
. TRBJ2-7 TRBV7-8 . TGTGCCAGCAGCTTAGCGGGGACTCCTGTCTACTACGAGCAGTACTTC CASSLAGTPVYYEQYF
. TRBJ2-7 TRBV18 . TGTGCCAGCTCACCACGACCGGTCAACGAGCAGTACTTC CASSPRPVNEQYF
. TRBJ2-7 TRBV6-1 . TGTGCCAGCAGTGCAGCTACGACAGGTTACTCCTACGAGCAGTACTTC CASSAATTGYSYEQYF
. TRBJ2-7 TRBV10-1 . TGCGCCAGCAGTGAATCGGGCCGGGACTACGAGCAGTACTTC CASSESGRDYEQYF